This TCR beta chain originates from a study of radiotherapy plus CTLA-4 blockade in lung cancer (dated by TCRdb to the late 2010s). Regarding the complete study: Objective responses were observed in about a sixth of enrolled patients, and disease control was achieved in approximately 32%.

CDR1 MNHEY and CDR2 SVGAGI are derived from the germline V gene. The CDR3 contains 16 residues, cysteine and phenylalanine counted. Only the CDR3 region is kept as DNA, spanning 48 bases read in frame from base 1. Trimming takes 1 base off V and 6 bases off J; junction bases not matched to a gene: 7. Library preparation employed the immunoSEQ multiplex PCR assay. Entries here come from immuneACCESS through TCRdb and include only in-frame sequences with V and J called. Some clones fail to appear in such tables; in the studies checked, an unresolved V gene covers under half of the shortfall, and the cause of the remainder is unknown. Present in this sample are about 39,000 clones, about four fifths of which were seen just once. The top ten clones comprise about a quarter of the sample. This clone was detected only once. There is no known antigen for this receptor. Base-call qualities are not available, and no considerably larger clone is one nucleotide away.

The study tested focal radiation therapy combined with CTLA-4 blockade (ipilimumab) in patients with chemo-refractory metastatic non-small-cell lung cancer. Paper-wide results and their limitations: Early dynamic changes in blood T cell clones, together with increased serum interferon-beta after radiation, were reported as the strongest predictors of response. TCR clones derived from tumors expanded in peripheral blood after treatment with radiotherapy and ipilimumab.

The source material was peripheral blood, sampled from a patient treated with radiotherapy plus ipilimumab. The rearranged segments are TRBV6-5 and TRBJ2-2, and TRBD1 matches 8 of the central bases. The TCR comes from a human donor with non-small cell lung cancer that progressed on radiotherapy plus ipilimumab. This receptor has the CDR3 CASSYLAGGAAGELFF. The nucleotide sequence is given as TGTGCCAGCAGTTACTTAGCAGGGGGCGCTGCCGGGGAGCTGTTTTTT.